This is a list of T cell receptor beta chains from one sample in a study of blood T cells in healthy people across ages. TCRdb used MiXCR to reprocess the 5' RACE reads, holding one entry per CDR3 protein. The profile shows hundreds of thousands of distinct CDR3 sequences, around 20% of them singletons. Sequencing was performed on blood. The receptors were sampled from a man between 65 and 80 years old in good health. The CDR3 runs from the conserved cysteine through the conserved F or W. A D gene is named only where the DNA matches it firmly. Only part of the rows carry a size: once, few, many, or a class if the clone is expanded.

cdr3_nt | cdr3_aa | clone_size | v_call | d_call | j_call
TGTGCCAGCAGCTTAGTGGGACAGGGGGCGAGTGAAAAACTGTTTTTT | CASSLVGQGASEKLFF | many | TRBV7-9 | TRBD1 | TRBJ1-4
TGCAGCGTTACTGACAGGGGGCCCACAGATACGCAGTATTTT | CSVTDRGPTDTQYF | many | TRBV29-1 | TRBD1 | TRBJ2-3
TGCGCCAGCAGCTCCACGACAGGGACAGGGTTAGTGACCCAGTACTTC | CASSSTTGTGLVTQYF | many | TRBV5-1 | TRBD1 | TRBJ2-5
TGTGCCAGCGGAGGGGAAGGGCGGAACACCGGGGAGCTGTTTTTT | CASGGEGRNTGELFF | few | TRBV2 | NA | TRBJ2-2
TGTGCCAGCCTGGGGACTAGCGGGACCAGGTACGAGCAGTACTTC | CASLGTSGTRYEQYF | NA | TRBV2 | TRBD2 | TRBJ2-7
TGTGCCAGCAGCCAAGATCACGCGGACCCCACCACTGAAGCTTTCTTT | CASSQDHADPTTEAFF | few | TRBV3-1 | NA | TRBJ1-1
TGTGCCAGCAGCTTATGGGCTAGCGGGAGGTTCTATGAGCAGTTCTTC | CASSLWASGRFYEQFF | few | TRBV7-9 | TRBD2 | TRBJ2-1
TGCAGTGCTAGATTAGCGGGAGCTGGGATCTCCTACAATGAGCAGTTCTTC | CSARLAGAGISYNEQFF | few | TRBV20-1 | TRBD2 | TRBJ2-1
TGCGCCAGCAGCTTGGGCCCGACGACCCCTGAAGCTTTCTTT | CASSLGPTTPEAFF | few | TRBV5-1 | NA | TRBJ1-1
TGCAGTGCTGAGACGGGACTAGCGGGAGACCGGGCCCAGTACTTC | CSAETGLAGDRAQYF | NA | TRBV20-1 | TRBD2 | TRBJ2-5
TGTGCCAGCAGGGGACAATACGAGCAGTACTTC | CASRGQYEQYF | NA | TRBV25-1 | NA | TRBJ2-7
TGTGCCAGCCGGGACAGGGGTTCCTACGAGCAGTACTTC | CASRDRGSYEQYF | NA | TRBV3-1 | TRBD1 | TRBJ2-7
TGTGCCAGCAGTTCCACAGGGGGAGAGTACTTC | CASSSTGGEYF | many | TRBV28 | TRBD1 | TRBJ2-5
TGCGCCAGCAGCTTGACCTGGGACAGCCTGGGGAAAAACATTCAGTACTTC | CASSLTWDSLGKNIQYF | few | TRBV5-1 | TRBD1 | TRBJ2-4
TGTGCCAGCAGTGACGTACCGGGACGCCTGTTTATGGCTTTCTTT | CASSDVPGRLFMAFF | few | TRBV25-1 | NA | TRBJ1-1
TGCGCCAGCAGCTTTACTATCACAGATACGCAGTATTTT | CASSFTITDTQYF | few | TRBV5-1 | NA | TRBJ2-3
TGTGCCAGCAGCCAAAAGACAGGGTCCCCTCAAGAGACCCAGTACTTC | CASSQKTGSPQETQYF | NA | TRBV5-6 | TRBD1 | TRBJ2-5
TGTGCCAGCAGTTTATCGGGGGCCCCTTGGCAGTTCTTC | CASSLSGAPWQFF | NA | TRBV28 | NA | TRBJ2-1
TGCGCCAGCAGCCCTGCTGAGGCTACCGGGGAGCTGTTTTTT | CASSPAEATGELFF | NA | TRBV4-3 | NA | TRBJ2-2
TGCAGTGCCAACCAGGGACTCCCGAACACCGGGGAGCTGTTTTTT | CSANQGLPNTGELFF | few | TRBV20-1 | NA | TRBJ2-2
TGTGCCAGCAAACCTACGTCAGGGGGCAACACCGGGGAGCTGTTTTTT | CASKPTSGGNTGELFF | NA | TRBV9 | TRBD1 | TRBJ2-2
TGCGCCAGCAGCTTGACAGGGTCCGAAAACACCATATATTTT | CASSLTGSENTIYF | few | TRBV5-1 | NA | TRBJ1-3
TGTGCTACCCCAGGGGTAACCGGGGAGCTGTTTTTT | CATPGVTGELFF | NA | TRBV24-1 | NA | TRBJ2-2
TGCGCCAGCACCGCTTTGGGCACGAACACCGGGGAGCTGTTTTTT | CASTALGTNTGELFF | few | TRBV4-3 | NA | TRBJ2-2
TGCGCCAGCAGCCGAGACCGACAGAGTTCCTACGAGCAGTACTTC | CASSRDRQSSYEQYF | NA | TRBV4-1 | NA | TRBJ2-7
TGTGCCAGCAGTCAGACAGCGGGGTCCTACAATGAGCAGTTCTTC | CASSQTAGSYNEQFF | NA | TRBV11-2 | TRBD2 | TRBJ2-1
TGCAGTGCCCGGGGACTAGCGGGAGTATCCGCTCGAGAGCAGTTCTTC | CSARGLAGVSAREQFF | few | TRBV20-1 | TRBD2 | TRBJ2-1
TGCGCCAGCAGCTTGGCCCAGGGGGTGGACGCTGAAGCTTTCTTT | CASSLAQGVDAEAFF | NA | TRBV5-1 | TRBD1 | TRBJ1-1
TGTGCCAGCAGCTCCCAGGGGGGAAGATCCTACAATGAGCAGTTCTTC | CASSSQGGRSYNEQFF | NA | TRBV11-2 | NA | TRBJ2-1
TGTGCCAGCAGTACCTGGGAGACCGCAGATACGCAGTATTTT | CASSTWETADTQYF | NA | TRBV12-3/TRBV12-4 | NA | TRBJ2-3
TGTGCCAGCAGTCAGCCCTTCCAGGGGGCGATCTACGAGCAGTACTTC | CASSQPFQGAIYEQYF | NA | TRBV5-6 | TRBD1 | TRBJ2-7
TGCGCCAGCAGTCGAGGCTCAGGGATAGATACGCAGTATTTT | CASSRGSGIDTQYF | few | TRBV5-1 | NA | TRBJ2-3
TGTGCCAGCGCCGAGTCCAGGGATTACAATGAGCAGTTCTTC | CASAESRDYNEQFF | NA | TRBV18 | NA | TRBJ2-1
TGTGCCAGCAGCTTTGGGCCGGTCGGCACCTACGAGCAGTACTTC | CASSFGPVGTYEQYF | NA | TRBV5-4 | NA | TRBJ2-7
TGTGCCAGCAGCGTTATGGGACTAGCGGGAGGGACCCAGTACTTC | CASSVMGLAGGTQYF | few | TRBV7-9 | TRBD2 | TRBJ2-5
TGTGCCAGCAGCTTAGTAGGAACTAGCGCCGGGGAGCTGTTTTTT | CASSLVGTSAGELFF | few | TRBV7-2 | TRBD2 | TRBJ2-2
TGTGCCAGCAGTTACACCGGGGGCGAAAACATTCAGTACTTC | CASSYTGGENIQYF | few | TRBV6-2/TRBV6-3 | NA | TRBJ2-4
TGCAGTGTAACAGGGAGAGAGGACTATGGCTACACCTTC | CSVTGREDYGYTF | NA | TRBV20-1 | NA | TRBJ1-2
TGTGCCAGCAGCCCGACAGGGCAAGAGACCCAGTACTTC | CASSPTGQETQYF | many | TRBV18 | TRBD1 | TRBJ2-5
TGTGCCAGCAGCCAAGACGGACTAGGGGAGCTGTTTTTT | CASSQDGLGELFF | NA | TRBV3-1 | NA | TRBJ2-2
TGCAGTGCTAGAGATAGCGGCCCCAGCACAGATACGCAGTATTTT | CSARDSGPSTDTQYF | many | TRBV20-1 | NA | TRBJ2-3
TGTGCCACCAGTGAGGGGGAAGCCTATGGCTACACCTTC | CATSEGEAYGYTF | NA | TRBV24-1 | NA | TRBJ1-2
TGTGCCAGCTCACCATGGCCAGCCACCGGGGAGCTGTTTTTT | CASSPWPATGELFF | few | TRBV18 | NA | TRBJ2-2
TGTGCCACCAGGGAGGACAATGAGCAGTTCTTC | CATREDNEQFF | NA | TRBV10-3 | NA | TRBJ2-1
TGTGCCGGCAGCATGGGGGTAGGGGCCCTCCACTTT | CAGSMGVGALHF | few | TRBV13 | NA | TRBJ1-6
TGCAGCGTTCCCCCGTGGACAGGGACGAACACTGAAGCTTTCTTT | CSVPPWTGTNTEAFF | few | TRBV29-1 | TRBD1 | TRBJ1-1
TGTGCCAGCAGCTTAGATTCGGGGGGTTGGACAGATACGCAGTATTTT | CASSLDSGGWTDTQYF | few | TRBV11-2 | TRBD2 | TRBJ2-3
TGTGCCAGCAGTGAACGGACGGGATGGGAGACCCAGTACTTC | CASSERTGWETQYF | NA | TRBV2 | NA | TRBJ2-5
TGCGCCAGCTCTCCCCTAAGTTATCAAAACAGGAACACTGAAGCTTTCTTT | CASSPLSYQNRNTEAFF | few | TRBV5-1 | NA | TRBJ1-1
TGTGCCAGCAGTTCTCCGGGACAGGGTTGGGAGACCCAGTACTTC | CASSSPGQGWETQYF | few | TRBV28 | TRBD1 | TRBJ2-5
TGTGCCAGCACTCCGGGACTACTGTTCATTCAGTACTTC | CASTPGLLFIQYF | NA | TRBV28 | TRBD2 | TRBJ2-4
TGCAGTGCTAGCGGTCGACTAGCGGGTTTCTCCTACAATGAGCAGTTCTTC | CSASGRLAGFSYNEQFF | many | TRBV20-1 | TRBD2 | TRBJ2-1
TGCAGCGTTGCCCAGGGGGAAAAGACCCAGTACTTC | CSVAQGEKTQYF | many | TRBV29-1 | TRBD1 | TRBJ2-5
TGCAGTGCCAGAGAGGGAGGGGCCGGGGAGCTGTTTTTT | CSAREGGAGELFF | few | TRBV20-1 | TRBD2 | TRBJ2-2
TGCAGTGCCCTGGGGTCTAGCGGGACCTACGAGCAGTACTTC | CSALGSSGTYEQYF | many | TRBV20-1 | TRBD2 | TRBJ2-7
TGCAGTGCAAGTGGGACTAGCGGCCGCCAAGAGACCCAGTACTTC | CSASGTSGRQETQYF | NA | TRBV20-1 | TRBD2 | TRBJ2-5
TGTGCCAGCAGCTTGTGGGGCAGGGATTGGGGGGGCCATCAGCCCCAGCATTTT | CASSLWGRDWGGHQPQHF | few | TRBV5-6 | NA | TRBJ1-5
TGTGCCACCAGCAGCACCGCTAACAATGAGCAGTTCTTC | CATSSTANNEQFF | few | TRBV15 | NA | TRBJ2-1
TGTGCCAGCAGTGAACATGGGTTCGGCAATGAGCAGTTCTTC | CASSEHGFGNEQFF | few | TRBV6-1 | NA | TRBJ2-1